This TCR beta chain was identified during a study of T cells expressing NK-cell markers. The germline gives CDR1 SGHRS, CDR2 YFSETQ. The CDR3 runs 16 residues. TCRdb reprocessed the 5' RACE reads and stores each CDR3 protein as one record, lacking DNA. The sample has about 260,000 distinct CDR3 sequences. Specimen: blood T cells: a sorted CD56 or NKG2C T cell subset, CD4+ or CD8+ T cells, or bulk PBMC T cells (not recorded which). This rearrangement joins TRBV5-1 to TRBJ1-3. The receptor was derived from a man between 18 and 35 years old in good health. CDR3 sequence: CASSLDMKSSGNTIYF.